The 25 T cell receptor beta chains reported below all come from one sample, sequenced in a study of blood T cells in healthy people across ages (dated by TCRdb to between 2015 and 2016). The library was built by means of 5' RACE. Sequencing instrument: Illumina HiSeq 2500. A second PCR of about 6 to 11 cycles was run with a J-beta primer mix and a sample-barcoded 5' primer. TCRdb ran its own pipeline on the public reads, namely fastp trimming at Q25 and MiXCR clone calling, and kept in-frame beta chains. A single entry per CDR3 protein holds the most common genes and DNA from its merged rows. This sample comprises about 1.7 million distinct CDR3 sequences, 28% of them detected only once. The ten largest clonotypes hold 7.7% of the sample. The specimen was blood. These receptors were collected from a woman younger than 45 in good health.

The V gene is TRBV12-3 or TRBV12-4, the J gene TRBJ1-5; D is perhaps TRBD1 (5 bases). The CDR3 loop spans 14 amino acids. Trimming left V 6 bases short and J 2 bases short, with 11 bases between. The CDR3 here is CASRVGHGNQPQHF. The CDR3 coding sequence is TGTGCCAGCAGGGTCGGACATGGCAATCAGCCCCAGCATTTT.

This clonotype turned up a few times. V and J are TRBV28 and TRBJ2-7; 8 bases agree with TRBD1. Germline trimming cut 10 bases from V and 0 bases from J; bases unmatched to any gene: 11. Germline-derived CDR1 and CDR2 are MDHEN and SYDVKM. There are 15 residues in the CDR3. CDR3 DNA sequence: TGTGCCATCCGCCCCCCAGGGGGCGGCTCCTACGAGCAGTACTTC. Translating it yields CAIRPPGGGSYEQYF. The full variable domain, completed using reference TRBV28 and TRBJ2-7, is DVKVTQSSRYLVKRTGEKVFLECVQDMDHENMFWYRQDPGLGLRLIYFSYDVKMKEKGDIPEGYSVSREKKERFSLILESASTNQTSMYLCAIRPPGGGSYEQYFGPGTRLTVT.

The V and J genes are TRBV5-1 and TRBJ1-1; D gene unclear. The CDR3 sequence is 15 residues long. Germline CDR1 SGHRS, CDR2 YFSETQ. The germline V and J ends were trimmed by 0 bases and 4 bases, with 13 bases remaining between them. DNA of the CDR3: TGCGCCAGCAGCTTGGGTGTAACGGTGGCCACTGAAGCTTTCTTT. The encoded protein is CASSLGVTVATEAFF.

The chain couples TRBV5-1 to TRBJ2-2; no reliable D call. The V gene's germline CDR1 is SGHRS and CDR2 YFSETQ. The CDR3 runs to 16 residues. Trimming stripped 0 bases from V and 3 bases from J, with 12 bases between. The CDR3 region has the DNA TGCGCCAGCAGCTTGGCGGGCAGGATGCACACCGGGGAGCTGTTTTTT. Protein: CASSLAGRMHTGELFF.

This clonotype was recorded once. A much bigger clone sits one base away, suggesting this may be a read error. V gene TRBV29-1 combines with J gene TRBJ2-7; tentatively, D is TRBD1 or TRBD2 (5 bases each). The CDR3 is 13 residues long. Germline CDR1 reads SQVTM; CDR2 reads ANQGSEA. The ends were cut back, 7 bases at V and 3 bases at J, with 16 bases in the middle. CDR3 protein: CSERVVGDYEQYF. The DNA for the CDR3 is TGCAGCGAGAGGGTGGTAGGGGACTACGAGCAGTACTTC.

The chain recombines TRBV12-3 or TRBV12-4 with TRBJ1-5; possible D gene TRBD1, 6 bases. The CDR3 length is 15 residues. V was clipped by 1 base and J by 5 bases, with 12 bases between them. For the CDR3, the DNA is TGTGCCAGCAGTTTAGGCCAGGGGCCGCATCAGCCCCAGCATTTT. This codes for CASSLGQGPHQPQHF.

The V and J genes are TRBV29-1 and TRBJ2-4, with a weak D call TRBD2 (6 bases). The germline V gene encodes CDR1 SQVTM and CDR2 ANQGSEA. Trimming removed 0 bases from V and 13 bases from J, with 22 bases in between. The CDR3 extends over 15 amino acids. CDR3 in DNA: TGCAGCGTTGAAGATCGGGGCGGAGGGGACCTTGAGCAGTACTTC. Protein product: CSVEDRGGGDLEQYF.

This clonotype was detected only a few times. The V call is TRBV14, the J call TRBJ2-1; the match to TRBD1 covers 8 bases. The CDR3 spans 15 residues. Losses at the gene ends were 5 bases for V and 2 bases for J; bases not matched to a gene: 5. Germline V lookup: CDR1 SGHDN, CDR2 FVKESK. The CDR3 DNA reads as TGTGCCAGCAGCGTTTCGACAGGGGCCTACAATGAGCAGTTCTTC. Translation: CASSVSTGAYNEQFF. Full variable domain (outside the CDR3, taken from reference TRBV14 and TRBJ2-1): EAGVTQFPSHSVIEKGQTVTLRCDPISGHDNLYWYRRVMGKEIKFLLHFVKESKQDESGMPNNRFLAERTGGTYSTLKVQPAELEDSGVYFCASSVSTGAYNEQFFGPGTRLTVL.

The chain combines TRBV25-1 with TRBJ2-5, with no clear D. Trimming removed 1 base at V and 11 bases at J, with 17 bases between. CDR1 and CDR2 (germline): MGHDK, SYGVNS. The CDR3 consists of 14 residues. The CDR3 region is CASSEFTVGDEQYF. In DNA, the CDR3 is TGTGCCAGCAGTGAATTTACAGTTGGGGATGAGCAGTACTTC.

This clonotype has a handful of counts. V gene TRBV7-8 combines with J gene TRBJ2-1; 7 bases map to TRBD1. CDR1 is SGHVS, CDR2 FQNEAQ, per germline. The CDR3 length is 16 residues. V was clipped by 5 bases and J by 0 bases; unmatched bases: 7. The CDR3 loop reads CASSRTQGYSYNEQFF. The CDR3 DNA reads TGTGCCAGCAGCCGAACACAGGGGTACTCCTACAATGAGCAGTTCTTC.

This clonotype was observed a handful of times. The chain links TRBV2 to TRBJ2-3; perhaps TRBD1 as D (5 bases). Trimming pared 7 bases from V and 0 bases from J, leaving 11 bases between. The germline V gene encodes CDR1 SNHLY and CDR2 FYNNEI. This CDR3 comprises 14 residues. CDR3 residues: CASTQTESTDTQYF. CDR3 in DNA: TGTGCCAGCACCCAGACAGAAAGCACAGATACGCAGTATTTT. Combining the CDR3 with reference TRBV2 and TRBJ2-3 gives the whole variable domain EPEVTQTPSHQVTQMGQEVILRCVPISNHLYFYWYRQILGQKVEFLVSFYNNEISEKSEIFDDQFSVERPDGSNFTLKIRSTKLEDSAMYFCASTQTESTDTQYFGPGTRLTVL.

V usage is TRBV12-3 or TRBV12-4 and J usage is TRBJ2-4; D is perhaps TRBD1 or TRBD2 (5 bases each). Between the trimmed V and J ends, which lost 10 bases and 13 bases, there was a span of 20 bases. The CDR3 is made up of 12 amino acids. The CDR3 loop is CAKGTPAGEQYF. CDR3 DNA sequence: TGTGCCAAAGGGACCCCTGCCGGTGAGCAGTACTTC.

This clonotype was recorded a few times. The gene calls are TRBV7-2 and TRBJ2-2; D remains unclear. The germline gives CDR1 SGHTA, CDR2 FQGNSA. Trimming stripped 9 bases from V and 2 bases from J, with 13 bases between. The CDR3 spans 14 residues. As DNA, the CDR3 is TGTGCCAGTGCCCCCAGGCGAAACACCGGGGAGCTGTTTTTT. Protein sequence: CASAPRRNTGELFF.

The rearrangement links TRBV6-4 to TRBJ1-1; the match to TRBD1 covers 9 bases. V shed 2 bases and J 5 bases; nucleotides not matched to a gene: 6. Per germline, CDR1 MRHNA and CDR2 SNTAGT. This CDR3 spans 15 amino acids. The chain's CDR3 is CASSDTGQGGTEAFF. Here the CDR3 DNA reads TGTGCCAGCAGTGACACGGGACAGGGTGGGACTGAAGCTTTCTTT.

The gene calls are TRBV7-3 and TRBJ2-1, with TRBD2 matching 9 bases. Germline V gene data show CDR1 as SGHTA and CDR2 as FQGTGA. Trimming removed 6 bases from V and 13 bases from J; junction bases left unmatched: 22. CDR3 size: 17 residues. The CDR3 nucleotides read TGTGCCAGCAGTTCTAGCGGGGATGGGGCAGCCAAAAACATTCAGTTCTTC. Translated: CASSSSGDGAAKNIQFF.

This clonotype was picked up a small number of times. The chain employs TRBV6-6 and TRBJ1-1, with TRBD1 matching 7 bases. The CDR3 runs to 14 residues. Germline-derived CDR1 and CDR2 are MNHNY and SVGAGI (reference sequence). V shed 6 bases and J 6 bases; nucleotides not matched to a gene: 10. This CDR3 reads CASRNRGGASEAFF. The CDR3 coding sequence is TGTGCCAGCAGGAACAGGGGAGGGGCATCTGAAGCTTTCTTT.

The chain recombines TRBV11-2 with TRBJ2-3; D gene unclear. The length of the CDR3 is 15 residues. The ends were cut back, 2 bases at V and 2 bases at J, with 11 bases in the middle. Germline lookup yields CDR1 SGHAT and CDR2 FQNNGV. CDR3 amino acids: CASSLSTTYTDTQYF. In DNA form, the CDR3 reads TGTGCCAGCAGCTTATCCACTACTTACACAGATACGCAGTATTTT.

Ten or more counts support this clonotype. V is TRBV11-2 and J is TRBJ2-7; D possibly corresponds to TRBD2 (6 bases). The germline V gene encodes CDR1 SGHAT and CDR2 FQNNGV. The CDR3 totals 15 residues. V lost 4 bases and J lost 3, with 16 bases in between. The CDR3, as DNA: TGTGCCAGCAGCTCAGACGTTGGGGGGTACTACGAGCAGTACTTC. It codes for CASSSDVGGYYEQYF.

In its sample, this clonotype was seen many times. The chain employs TRBV5-1 and TRBJ2-7; 7 nucleotides line up with TRBD1. J lost 7 bases, V lost 4 bases, and 14 bases had no gene match. Germline CDR1 is SGHRS and CDR2 is YFSETQ. The CDR3 has 15 residues. CDR3 sequence: CASSLDRALVGEQYF. CDR3 bases: TGCGCCAGCAGCCTCGACAGGGCCCTAGTGGGGGAGCAGTACTTC.

The chain recombines TRBV12-3 or TRBV12-4 with TRBJ2-1; D is uncertain. V shed 3 bases and J shed 9 bases, with 3 bases lying between them. The CDR3 runs 10 residues. CDR3 region: CASSFSEQFF. CDR3 DNA: TGTGCCAGCAGTTTTTCTGAGCAGTTCTTC.

For this clonotype: Possible read error: a much larger clone is one base away. The chain uses TRBV11-2 and TRBJ2-5; D perhaps matches TRBD2 (5 bases). CDR1 and CDR2 from the germline V gene are SGHAT and FQNNGV. This CDR3 has 13 amino acids. In nucleotides, the CDR3 is TGTTCCAGCAGCTTGGAGGCCCAAGAGACCCAGTACTTC. Its protein product is CSSSLEAQETQYF.

V usage is TRBV11-2 and J usage is TRBJ2-7; D assignment may be TRBD1 or TRBD2 (6 bases each). CDR1 and CDR2 from the germline V gene are SGHAT and FQNNGV. The CDR3 contains 15 residues. The V end lost 5 bases, the J end lost 5 bases, and 19 bases lay between the germline ends. The CDR3 DNA reads TGTGCCAGCAGCCCCTTGTTTGGGGGGCGAAACGAGCAGTACTTC. This translates into CASSPLFGGRNEQYF.

This clonotype showed up many times. The genes are TRBV10-3 and TRBJ1-2; 11 bases fit TRBD1. Germline loops: CDR1 ENHRY, CDR2 SYGVKD. This CDR3 region has 14 residues. After removal of 5 bases from V and 4 bases from J, the junction contained 3 bases not matched to a gene. CDR3: CAISSGTGGYGYTF. In nucleotides, the CDR3 is TGTGCCATCAGTTCCGGGACAGGGGGCTATGGCTACACCTTC.

The V gene is TRBV7-9, the J gene TRBJ1-6; TRBD1 agrees at 9 bases. The CDR3 extends over 16 amino acids. The germline V gene has CDR1 SEHNR and CDR2 FQNEAQ (reference sequence). The V segment lost 5 bases and the J segment 8 bases; nucleotides outside the gene matches: 10. The CDR3 is CASSRPGTGLDSPLHF. The CDR3 nucleotides are TGTGCCAGCAGCCGTCCCGGGACAGGGTTGGATTCACCCCTCCACTTT.

This clonotype was seen more than once but under ten times. J is TRBJ2-5 and V is TRBV5-6, with D perhaps being TRBD1 or TRBD2 (5 bases each). The V end was cut by 1 base, the J end by 5 bases, with 18 bases between. The germline V gene encodes CDR1 SGHDT and CDR2 YYEEEE. CDR3 length equals 16 residues. CDR3 sequence reads: CASSLTGTGLGETQYF. Written as DNA, the CDR3 is TGTGCCAGCAGCTTGACCGGGACGGGATTAGGGGAGACCCAGTACTTC.